The sample holds a few counts of the clone carrying this TCR beta chain. Sequencing used immunoSEQ multiplex PCR; TCRdb keeps in-frame clones, though not all of them. The profile shows about 400,000 clones, about 89% of them singletons. The data stem from a study of blood T cell repertoires in COVID-19. The sequenced sample was peripheral blood. The receptor was isolated from a woman aged 25 to 39 with acute or convalescent COVID-19.

DNA of the CDR3: TGTGCCAGCAGTGACCGGGGGGGCAACACCGGGGAGCTGTTTTTT. Its translation: CASSDRGGNTGELFF. The chain recombines TRBV6-4 with TRBJ2-2, with 8 bases fitting TRBD2. The V and J ends lost 2 bases and 2 bases, in that order; junction bases with no gene match: 1. This CDR3 is built from 15 residues. The germline CDR1 and CDR2 sequences are MRHNA and SNTAGT.